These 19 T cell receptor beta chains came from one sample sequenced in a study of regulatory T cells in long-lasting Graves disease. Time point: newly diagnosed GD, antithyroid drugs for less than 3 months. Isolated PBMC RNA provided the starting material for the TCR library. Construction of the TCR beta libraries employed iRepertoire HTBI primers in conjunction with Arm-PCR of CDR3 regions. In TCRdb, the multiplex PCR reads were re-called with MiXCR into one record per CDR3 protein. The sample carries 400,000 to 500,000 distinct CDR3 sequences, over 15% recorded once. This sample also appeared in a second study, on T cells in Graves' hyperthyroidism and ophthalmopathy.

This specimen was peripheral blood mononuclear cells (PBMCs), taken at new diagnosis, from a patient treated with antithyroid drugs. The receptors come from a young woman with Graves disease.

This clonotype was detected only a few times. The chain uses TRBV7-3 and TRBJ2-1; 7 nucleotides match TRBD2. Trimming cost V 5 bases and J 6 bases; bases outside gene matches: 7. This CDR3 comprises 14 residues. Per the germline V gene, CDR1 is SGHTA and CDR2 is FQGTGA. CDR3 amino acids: CASSPGGSSNEQFF. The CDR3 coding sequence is TGTGCCAGCAGCCCCGGGGGGAGTAGCAATGAGCAGTTCTTC.

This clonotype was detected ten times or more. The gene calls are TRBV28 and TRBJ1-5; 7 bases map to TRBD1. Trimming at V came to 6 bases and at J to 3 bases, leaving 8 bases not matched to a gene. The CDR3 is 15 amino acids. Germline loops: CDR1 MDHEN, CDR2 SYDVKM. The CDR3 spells CASRDDRVDNQPQHF. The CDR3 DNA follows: TGTGCCAGCAGGGACGACAGGGTGGACAATCAGCCCCAGCATTTT.

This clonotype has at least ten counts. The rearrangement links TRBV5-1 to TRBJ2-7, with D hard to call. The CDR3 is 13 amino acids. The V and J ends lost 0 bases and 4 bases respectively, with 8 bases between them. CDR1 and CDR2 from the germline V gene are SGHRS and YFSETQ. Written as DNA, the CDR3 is TGCGCCAGCAGCTTGGGGTACGGGTACGAGCAGTACTTC. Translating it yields CASSLGYGYEQYF.

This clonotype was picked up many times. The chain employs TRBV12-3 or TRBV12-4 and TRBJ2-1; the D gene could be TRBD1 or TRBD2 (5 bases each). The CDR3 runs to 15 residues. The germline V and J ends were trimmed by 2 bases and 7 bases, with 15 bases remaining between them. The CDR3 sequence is CASSLIGTEINEQFF. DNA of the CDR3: TGTGCCAGCAGTTTAATCGGGACGGAGATAAATGAGCAGTTCTTC.

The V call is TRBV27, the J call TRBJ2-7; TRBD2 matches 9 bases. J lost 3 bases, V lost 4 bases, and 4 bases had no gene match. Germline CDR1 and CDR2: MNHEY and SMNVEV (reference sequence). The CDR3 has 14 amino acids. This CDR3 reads CASSWASGNYEQYF. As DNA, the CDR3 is TGTGCCAGCAGTTGGGCTAGCGGGAACTACGAGCAGTACTTC.

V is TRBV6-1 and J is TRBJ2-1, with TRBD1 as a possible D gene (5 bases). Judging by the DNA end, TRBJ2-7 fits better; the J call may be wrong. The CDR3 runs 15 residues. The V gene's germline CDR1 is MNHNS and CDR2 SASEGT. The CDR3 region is CASSEEWGSYNEQYF. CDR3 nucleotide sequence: TGTGCCAGCAGTGAAGAGTGGGGCTCCTACAATGAGCAGTACTTC.

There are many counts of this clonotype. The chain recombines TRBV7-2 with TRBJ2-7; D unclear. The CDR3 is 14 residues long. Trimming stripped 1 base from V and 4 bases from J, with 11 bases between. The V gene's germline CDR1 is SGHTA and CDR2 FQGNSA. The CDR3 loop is CASSLGPEYYEQYF. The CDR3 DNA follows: TGTGCCAGCAGCTTAGGTCCAGAATATTACGAGCAGTACTTC.

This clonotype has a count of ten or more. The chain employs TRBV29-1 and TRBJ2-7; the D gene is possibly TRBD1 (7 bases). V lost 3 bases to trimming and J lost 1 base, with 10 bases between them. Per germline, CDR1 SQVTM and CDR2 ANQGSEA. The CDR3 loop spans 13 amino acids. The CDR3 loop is CSVEEGQSYEQYF. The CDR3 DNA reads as TGCAGCGTTGAGGAGGGACAGTCCTACGAGCAGTACTTC.

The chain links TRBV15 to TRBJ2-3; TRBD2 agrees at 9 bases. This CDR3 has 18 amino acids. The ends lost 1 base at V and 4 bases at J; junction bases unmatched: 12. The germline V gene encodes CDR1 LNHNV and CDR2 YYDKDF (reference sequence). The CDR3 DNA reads TGTGCCACCAGCAGAGGCCGTGGTAGCGGGAGATACGCAGATACGCAGTATTTT. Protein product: CATSRGRGSGRYADTQYF. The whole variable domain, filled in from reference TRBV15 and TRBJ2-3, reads DAMVIQNPRYQVTQFGKPVTLSCSQTLNHNVMYWYQQKSSQAPKLLFHYYDKDFNNEADTPDNFQSRRPNTSFCFLDIRSPGLGDTAMYLCATSRGRGSGRYADTQYFGPGTRLTVL.

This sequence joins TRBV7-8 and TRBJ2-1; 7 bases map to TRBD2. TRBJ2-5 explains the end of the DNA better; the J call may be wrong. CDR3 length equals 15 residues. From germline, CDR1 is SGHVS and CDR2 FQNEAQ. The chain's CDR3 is CASSLRGGSGETQYF. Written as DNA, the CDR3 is TGTGCCAGCAGCTTAAGGGGCGGGAGCGGTGAGACCCAGTACTTC.

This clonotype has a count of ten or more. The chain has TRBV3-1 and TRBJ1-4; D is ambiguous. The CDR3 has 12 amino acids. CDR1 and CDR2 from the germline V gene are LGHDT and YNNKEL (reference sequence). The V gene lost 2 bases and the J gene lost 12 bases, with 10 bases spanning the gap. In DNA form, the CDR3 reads TGTGCCAGCAGCCAAAACACCATAGAACTGTTTTTT. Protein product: CASSQNTIELFF.

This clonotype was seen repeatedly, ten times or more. The CDR3 sequence: CASSFPGLQDNEQFF. The CDR3 region has the DNA TGTGCCAGCAGTTTTCCGGGACTCCAAGACAATGAGCAGTTCTTC. The chain carries TRBV28 and TRBJ2-1, with D maybe TRBD2 (6 bases). V lost 3 bases to trimming and J lost 5 bases, with 14 bases between them. CDR1 and CDR2 from the germline V gene are MDHEN and SYDVKM. This CDR3 is 15 amino acids long.

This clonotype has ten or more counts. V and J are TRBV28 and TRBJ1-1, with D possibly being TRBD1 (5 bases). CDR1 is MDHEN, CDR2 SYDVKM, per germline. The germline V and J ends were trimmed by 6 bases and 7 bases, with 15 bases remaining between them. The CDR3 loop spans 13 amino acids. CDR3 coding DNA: TGTGCCAGCAGAGGAACAGGTGACGGTGAAGCTTTCTTT. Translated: CASRGTGDGEAFF.

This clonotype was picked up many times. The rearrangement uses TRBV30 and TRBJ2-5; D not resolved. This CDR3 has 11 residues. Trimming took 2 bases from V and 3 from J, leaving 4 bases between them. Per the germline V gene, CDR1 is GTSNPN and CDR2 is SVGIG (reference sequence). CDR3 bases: TGTGCCTGGAGTTCCAAAGAGACCCAGTACTTC. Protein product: CAWSSKETQYF.

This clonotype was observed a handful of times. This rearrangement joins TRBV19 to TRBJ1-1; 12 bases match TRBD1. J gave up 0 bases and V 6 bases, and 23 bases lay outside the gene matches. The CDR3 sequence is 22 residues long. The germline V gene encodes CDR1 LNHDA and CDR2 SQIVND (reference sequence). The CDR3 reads CASSYGRGTGGASPQMNTEAFF. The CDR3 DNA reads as TGTGCCAGTAGCTATGGGAGAGGGACAGGGGGCGCGAGCCCTCAAATGAACACTGAAGCTTTCTTT.

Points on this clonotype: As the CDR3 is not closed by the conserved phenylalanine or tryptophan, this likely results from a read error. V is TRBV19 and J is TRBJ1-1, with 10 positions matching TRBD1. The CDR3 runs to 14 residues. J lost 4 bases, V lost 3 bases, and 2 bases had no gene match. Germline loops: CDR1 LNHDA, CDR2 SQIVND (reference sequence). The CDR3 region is CASSIWTGGTEAFS. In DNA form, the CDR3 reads TGTGCCAGTAGTATCTGGACAGGGGGCACTGAAGCTTTCTCT.

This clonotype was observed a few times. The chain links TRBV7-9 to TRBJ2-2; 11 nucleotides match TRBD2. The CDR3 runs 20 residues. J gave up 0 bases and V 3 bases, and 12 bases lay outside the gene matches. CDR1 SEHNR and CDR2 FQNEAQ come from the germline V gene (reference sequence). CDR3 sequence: CASSLWGLAGGSPNTGELFF. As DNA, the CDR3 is TGTGCCAGCAGCTTGTGGGGGCTAGCGGGAGGTTCCCCGAACACCGGGGAGCTGTTTTTT.

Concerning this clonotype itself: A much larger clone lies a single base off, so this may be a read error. Written as DNA, the CDR3 is TGTGCCAGCAGTGAAGCGAAGACAGGGGGGATCTACGAGCAGTACTTC. Its translation: CASSEAKTGGIYEQYF. V gene TRBV2 combines with J gene TRBJ2-7; 9 bases line up with TRBD1. Per the germline V gene, CDR1 is SNHLY and CDR2 is FYNNEI. The CDR3 is 16 residues long. V shed 0 bases, J shed 3 bases, and the junction held 6 bases outside the gene matches.

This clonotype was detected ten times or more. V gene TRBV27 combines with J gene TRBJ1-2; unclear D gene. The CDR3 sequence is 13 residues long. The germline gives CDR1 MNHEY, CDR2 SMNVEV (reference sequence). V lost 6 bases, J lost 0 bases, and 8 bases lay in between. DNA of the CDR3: TGTGCCAGCAGGTCCCTAGCTAACTATGGCTACACCTTC. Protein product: CASRSLANYGYTF.